Detailed here is one T cell receptor (beta chain). Its antigen is currently unknown. This sample is drawn from a study of OX40 agonist ivuxolimab in advanced cancers. Study details: Intravenous ivuxolimab at 0.01 to 10 mg/kg was given to patients every 2 weeks. A partial response was reached by three patients: one with hepatocellular carcinoma and two with cutaneous melanoma. The study's findings and limits: Among some nonresponders, normalized T-cell clonal expansion was also low.

Method: immunoSEQ multiplex PCR; TCRdb's copy keeps in-frame clones and lacks some. The profile shows approximately 43,000 clones, around four fifths of them singletons. The sequence was collected from an adult with an advanced solid tumor such as melanoma, head and neck, liver or kidney cancer. The sample here was CD4+ or CD8+ T cells sorted from blood, taken in a trial of the OX40 agonist ivuxolimab.

This CDR3 reads CASSSDRDGNTIYF. For the CDR3, the DNA is TGTGCCAGCAGCTCGGACAGGGATGGAAACACCATATATTTT. The chain recombines TRBV7-9 with TRBJ1-3; TRBD1 agrees at 8 bases. V gave up 4 bases and J gave up 3 bases; unmatched junction bases: 2. This CDR3 spans 14 amino acids. Per germline, CDR1 SEHNR and CDR2 FQNEAQ (reference sequence).